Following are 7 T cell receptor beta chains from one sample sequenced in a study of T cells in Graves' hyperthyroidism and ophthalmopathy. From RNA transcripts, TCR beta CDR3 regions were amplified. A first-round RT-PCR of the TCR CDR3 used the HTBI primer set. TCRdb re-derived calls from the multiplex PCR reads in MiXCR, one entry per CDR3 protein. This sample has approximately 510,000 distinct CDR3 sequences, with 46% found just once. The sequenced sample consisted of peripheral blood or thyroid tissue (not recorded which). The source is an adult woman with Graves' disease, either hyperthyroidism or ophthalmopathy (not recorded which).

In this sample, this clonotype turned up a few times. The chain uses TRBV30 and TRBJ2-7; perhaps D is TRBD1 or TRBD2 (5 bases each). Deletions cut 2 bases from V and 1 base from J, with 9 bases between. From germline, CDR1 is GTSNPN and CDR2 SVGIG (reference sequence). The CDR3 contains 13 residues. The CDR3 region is CAWSWDGSYEQYF. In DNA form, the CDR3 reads TGTGCCTGGAGTTGGGACGGATCCTACGAGCAGTACTTC.

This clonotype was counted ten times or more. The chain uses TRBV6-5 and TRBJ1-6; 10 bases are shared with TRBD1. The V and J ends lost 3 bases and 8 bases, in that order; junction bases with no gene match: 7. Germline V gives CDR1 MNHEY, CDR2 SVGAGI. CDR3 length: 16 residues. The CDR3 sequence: CASSYSTGTGDSPLHF. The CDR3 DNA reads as TGTGCCAGCAGTTATTCAACCGGGACAGGGGATTCACCCCTCCACTTT.

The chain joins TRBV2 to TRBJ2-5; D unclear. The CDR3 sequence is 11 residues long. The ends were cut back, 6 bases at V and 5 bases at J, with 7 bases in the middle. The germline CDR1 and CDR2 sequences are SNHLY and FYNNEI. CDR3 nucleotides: TGTGCCAGCAGAAAAGGGGAGACCCAGTACTTC. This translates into CASRKGETQYF.

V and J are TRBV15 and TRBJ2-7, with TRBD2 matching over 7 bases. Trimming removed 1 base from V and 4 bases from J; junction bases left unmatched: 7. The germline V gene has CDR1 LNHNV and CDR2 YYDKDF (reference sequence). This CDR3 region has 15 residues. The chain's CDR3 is CATSRGGGTVYEQYF. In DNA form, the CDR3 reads TGTGCCACCAGCAGAGGGGGGGGAACAGTGTACGAGCAGTACTTC.

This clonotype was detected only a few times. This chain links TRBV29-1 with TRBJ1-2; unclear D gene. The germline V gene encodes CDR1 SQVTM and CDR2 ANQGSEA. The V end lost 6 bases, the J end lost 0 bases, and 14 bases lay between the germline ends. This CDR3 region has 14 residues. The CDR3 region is CSVQNRPTNYGYTF. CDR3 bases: TGCAGCGTCCAGAACCGTCCGACTAACTATGGCTACACCTTC. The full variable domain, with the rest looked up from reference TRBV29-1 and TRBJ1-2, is SAVISQKPSRDICQRGTSLTIQCQVDSQVTMMFWYRQQPGQSLTLIATANQGSEATYESGFVIDKFPISRPNLTFSTLTVSNMSPEDSSIYLCSVQNRPTNYGYTFGSGTRLTVV.

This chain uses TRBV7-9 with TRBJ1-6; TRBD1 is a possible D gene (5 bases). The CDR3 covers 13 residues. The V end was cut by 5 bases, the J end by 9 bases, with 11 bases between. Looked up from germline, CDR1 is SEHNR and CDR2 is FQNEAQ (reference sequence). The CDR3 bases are TGTGCCAGCAGCCAGGGTTATGGTTCACCCCTCCACTTT. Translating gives CASSQGYGSPLHF.

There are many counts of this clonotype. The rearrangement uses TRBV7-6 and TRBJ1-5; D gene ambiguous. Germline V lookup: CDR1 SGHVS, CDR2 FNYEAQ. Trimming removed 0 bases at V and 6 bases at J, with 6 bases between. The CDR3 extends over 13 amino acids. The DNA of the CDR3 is TGTGCCAGCAGCTTAGCGGTCGGTCAGCCCCAGCATTTT. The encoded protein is CASSLAVGQPQHF. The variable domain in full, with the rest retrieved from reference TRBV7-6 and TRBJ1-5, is GAGVSQSPRYKVTKRGQDVALRCDPISGHVSLYWYRQALGQGPEFLTYFNYEAQQDKSGLPNDRFSAERPEGSISTLTIQRTEQRDSAMYRCASSLAVGQPQHFGDGTRLSIL.